The clone carrying this TCR beta chain has more than one count but fewer than ten. Its matching antigen is unknown. The source of the sample is a study of post-analysis software for immune sequencing data. Study background: Patients had relapsing-remitting, secondary progressive or progressive-relapsing multiple sclerosis; some lacked subtype.

This CDR3 comprises 17 residues. V lost 6 bases to trimming and J lost 2 bases; unmatched junction nucleotides: 9. CDR1 and CDR2 from the germline V gene are DFQATT and SNEGSKA (reference sequence). Sequencing libraries made from TCR beta cDNA carried unique molecular identifiers. From the PCR reads, TCRdb called clonotypes with MiXCR, one entry per CDR3 protein. The profile covers approximately 660,000 distinct CDR3 sequences, with roughly three fifths appearing a single time and roughly 10% taken by the ten largest. General study findings and limits: Four or five TRBV segments (TRBV5-6, TRBV5-1 and TRBV20-1 among them) occurred more frequently in patients than in controls. By F measure, samples from a shared preparation batch strongly co-clustered. There was significantly lower normalized Chao1 diversity in multiple sclerosis patients than in controls.

The TCR originated in a girl aged 2 to 10 with multiple sclerosis. The sample comprised blood. V usage is TRBV20-1 and J usage is TRBJ2-4, with 14 bases lining up with TRBD2. The CDR3 region is CSAIGTSGSLTKNIQYF. The CDR3 DNA reads as TGCAGTGCCATCGGGACTAGCGGGAGTCTGACCAAAAACATTCAGTACTTC.